This T cell receptor (beta chain) came from a study of blood T cell repertoires in COVID-19. Profiled with immunoSEQ multiplex PCR; TCRdb holds only in-frame clones, not every one. The sample contains about 210,000 clones, around 81% of which appear only once. Material: PBMCs or T cells enriched from blood (not recorded which). The clonotype was recovered from a young man with acute COVID-19.

CDR3 amino acids: CASSLRWGGGGARNEQFF. The CDR3 DNA sequence: TGTGCCAGCAGCTTAAGATGGGGTGGCGGGGGGGCCCGCAATGAGCAGTTCTTC. The chain has TRBV7-2 and TRBJ2-1, with 9 bases identical to TRBD2. V lost 2 bases, J lost 6 bases, and 14 bases stayed unmatched. There are 18 residues in the CDR3. Germline CDR1 SGHTA, CDR2 FQGNSA.